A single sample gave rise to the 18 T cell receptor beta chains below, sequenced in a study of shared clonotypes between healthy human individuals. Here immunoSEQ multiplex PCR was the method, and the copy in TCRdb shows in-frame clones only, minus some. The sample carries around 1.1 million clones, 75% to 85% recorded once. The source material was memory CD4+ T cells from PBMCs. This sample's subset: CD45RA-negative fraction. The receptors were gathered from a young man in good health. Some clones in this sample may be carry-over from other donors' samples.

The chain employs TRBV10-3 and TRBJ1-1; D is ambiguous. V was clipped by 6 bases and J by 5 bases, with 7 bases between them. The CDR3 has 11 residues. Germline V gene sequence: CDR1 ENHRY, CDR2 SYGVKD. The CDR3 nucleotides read TGTGCCATCAGCCTTGGGACTGAAGCTTTCTTT. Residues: CAISLGTEAFF.

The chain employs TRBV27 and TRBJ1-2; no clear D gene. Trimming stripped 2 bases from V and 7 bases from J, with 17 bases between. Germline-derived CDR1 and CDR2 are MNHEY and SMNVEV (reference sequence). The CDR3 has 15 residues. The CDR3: CASSLEGPSLGGYTF. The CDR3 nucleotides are TGTGCCAGCAGTTTAGAAGGACCCTCCTTGGGTGGCTACACCTTC.

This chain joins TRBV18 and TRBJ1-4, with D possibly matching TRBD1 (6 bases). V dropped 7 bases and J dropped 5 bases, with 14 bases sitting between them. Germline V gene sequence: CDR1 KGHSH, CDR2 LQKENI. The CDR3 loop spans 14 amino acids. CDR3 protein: CASYGQLANEKLFF. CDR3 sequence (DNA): TGTGCCAGCTACGGACAGCTCGCGAATGAAAAACTGTTTTTT. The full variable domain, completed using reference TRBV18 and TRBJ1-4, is NAGVMQNPRHLVRRRGQEARLRCSPMKGHSHVYWYRQLPEEGLKFMVYLQKENIIDESGMPKERFSAEFPKEGPSILRIQQVVRGDSAAYFCASYGQLANEKLFFGSGTQLSVL.

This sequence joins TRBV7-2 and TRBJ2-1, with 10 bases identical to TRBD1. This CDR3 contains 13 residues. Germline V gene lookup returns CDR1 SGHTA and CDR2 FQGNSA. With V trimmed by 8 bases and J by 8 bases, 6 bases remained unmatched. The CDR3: CASRQGATHEQFF. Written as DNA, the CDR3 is TGTGCCAGCCGACAGGGGGCTACACATGAGCAGTTCTTC.

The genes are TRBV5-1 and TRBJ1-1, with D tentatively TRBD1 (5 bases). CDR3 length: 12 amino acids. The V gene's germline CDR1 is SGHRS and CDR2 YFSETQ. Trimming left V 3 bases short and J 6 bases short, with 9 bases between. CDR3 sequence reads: CASSSEGPEAFF. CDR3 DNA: TGCGCCAGCAGCTCCGAGGGACCTGAAGCTTTCTTT.

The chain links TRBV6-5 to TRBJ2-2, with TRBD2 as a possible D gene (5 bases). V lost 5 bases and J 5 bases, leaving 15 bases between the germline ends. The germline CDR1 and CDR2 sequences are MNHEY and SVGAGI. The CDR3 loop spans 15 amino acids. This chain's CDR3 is CASSLTEGGTGELFF. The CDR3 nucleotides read TGTGCCAGCAGTCTTACCGAGGGCGGGACCGGGGAGCTGTTTTTT.

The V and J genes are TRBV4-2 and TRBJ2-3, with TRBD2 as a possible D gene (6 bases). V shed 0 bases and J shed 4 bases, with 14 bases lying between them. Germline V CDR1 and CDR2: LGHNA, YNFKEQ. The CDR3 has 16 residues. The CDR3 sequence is CASSQEPGLRADTQYF. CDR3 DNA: TGTGCCAGCAGCCAAGAGCCGGGACTCCGCGCAGATACGCAGTATTTT.

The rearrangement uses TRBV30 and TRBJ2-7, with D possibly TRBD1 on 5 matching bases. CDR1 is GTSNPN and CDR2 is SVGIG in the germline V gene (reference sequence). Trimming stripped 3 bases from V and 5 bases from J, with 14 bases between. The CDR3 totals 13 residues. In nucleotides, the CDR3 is TGTGCCTGGAGGAGGACATGGGGCCACGAGCAGTACTTC. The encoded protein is CAWRRTWGHEQYF.

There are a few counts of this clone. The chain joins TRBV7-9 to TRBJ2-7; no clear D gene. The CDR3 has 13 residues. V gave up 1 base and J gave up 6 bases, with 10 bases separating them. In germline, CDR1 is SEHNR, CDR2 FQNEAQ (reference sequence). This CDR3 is CASSLDGPTEQYF. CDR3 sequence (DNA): TGTGCCAGCAGCTTAGACGGGCCGACCGAGCAGTACTTC.

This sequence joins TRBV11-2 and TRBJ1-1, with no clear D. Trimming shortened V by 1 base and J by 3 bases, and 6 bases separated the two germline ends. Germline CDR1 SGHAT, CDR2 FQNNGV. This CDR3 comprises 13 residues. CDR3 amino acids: CASSLVQDTEAFF. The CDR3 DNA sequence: TGTGCCAGCAGCTTAGTCCAGGACACTGAAGCTTTCTTT.

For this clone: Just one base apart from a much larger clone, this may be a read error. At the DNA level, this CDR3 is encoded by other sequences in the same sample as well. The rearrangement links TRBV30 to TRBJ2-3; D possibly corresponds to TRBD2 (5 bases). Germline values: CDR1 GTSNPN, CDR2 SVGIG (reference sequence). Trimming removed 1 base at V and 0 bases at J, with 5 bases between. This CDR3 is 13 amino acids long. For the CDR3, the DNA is TGTGCCTGGAGTGGAGGGAGCACAGATACGCAGTATTTT. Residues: CAWSGGSTDTQYF.

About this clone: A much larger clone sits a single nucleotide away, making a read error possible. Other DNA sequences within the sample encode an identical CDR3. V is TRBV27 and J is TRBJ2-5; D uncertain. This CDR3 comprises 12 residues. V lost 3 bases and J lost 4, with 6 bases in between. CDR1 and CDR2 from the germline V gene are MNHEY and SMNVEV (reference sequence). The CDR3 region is CASSFWGETQYF. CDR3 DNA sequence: TGTGCCAGCAGTTTCTGGGGAGAGACCCAGTACTTC.

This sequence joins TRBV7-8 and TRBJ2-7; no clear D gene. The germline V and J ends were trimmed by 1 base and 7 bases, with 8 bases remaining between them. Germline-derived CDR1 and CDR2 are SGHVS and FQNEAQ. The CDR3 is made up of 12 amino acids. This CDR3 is CASSLVTTEQYF. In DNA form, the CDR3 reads TGTGCCAGCAGCTTAGTTACCACGGAGCAGTACTTC.

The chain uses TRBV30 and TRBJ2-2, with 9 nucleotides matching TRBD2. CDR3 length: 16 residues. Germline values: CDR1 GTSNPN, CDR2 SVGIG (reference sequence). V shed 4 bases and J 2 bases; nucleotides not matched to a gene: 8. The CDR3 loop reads CAWIGSGRENTGELFF. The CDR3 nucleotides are TGTGCCTGGATCGGTAGCGGGAGAGAAAACACCGGGGAGCTGTTTTTT.

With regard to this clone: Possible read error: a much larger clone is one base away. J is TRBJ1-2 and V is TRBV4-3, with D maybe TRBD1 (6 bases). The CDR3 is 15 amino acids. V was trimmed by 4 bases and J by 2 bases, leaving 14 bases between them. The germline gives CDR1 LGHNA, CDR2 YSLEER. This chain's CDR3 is CASSPLAGQNYGYTF. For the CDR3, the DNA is TGCGCCAGCAGCCCACTCGCGGGACAAAACTATGGCTACACCTTC.

CDR3 bases: TGTGCCACCGCCAACACAGGGAACACTGAAGCTTTCTTT. Encoded protein: CATANTGNTEAFF. V and J are TRBV28 and TRBJ1-1, with D possibly being TRBD1 (5 bases). Between the trimmed V and J ends, which lost 10 bases and 1 base, there was a span of 13 bases. Germline CDR1 is MDHEN and CDR2 is SYDVKM. The CDR3 length is 13 residues. Full variable domain (rest looked up from reference TRBV28 and TRBJ1-1): DVKVTQSSRYLVKRTGEKVFLECVQDMDHENMFWYRQDPGLGLRLIYFSYDVKMKEKGDIPEGYSVSREKKERFSLILESASTNQTSMYLCATANTGNTEAFFGQGTRLTVV.

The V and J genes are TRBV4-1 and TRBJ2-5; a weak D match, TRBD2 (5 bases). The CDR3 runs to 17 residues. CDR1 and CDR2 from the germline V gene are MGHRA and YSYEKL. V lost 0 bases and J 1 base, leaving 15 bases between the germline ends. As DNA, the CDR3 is TGCGCCAGCAGCCAAGATCATGCCGGGATGGTCCAAGAGACCCAGTACTTC. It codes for CASSQDHAGMVQETQYF.

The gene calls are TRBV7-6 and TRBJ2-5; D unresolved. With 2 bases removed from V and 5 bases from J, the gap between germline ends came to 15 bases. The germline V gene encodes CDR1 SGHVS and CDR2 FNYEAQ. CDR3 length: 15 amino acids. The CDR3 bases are TGTGCCAGCAGCTTACTGACGGTCGTGGGGGAGACCCAGTACTTC. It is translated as CASSLLTVVGETQYF.